Only one count was recorded for the clone carrying this T cell receptor beta chain. The CDR3 has 12 amino acids. V gave up 4 bases and J gave up 6 bases, with 12 bases separating them. Germline values: CDR1 SQVTM, CDR2 ANQGSEA. Patients had blood sampled at baseline and again on cycle 4 day 1 and cycle 7 day 1. Profiled with immunoSEQ multiplex PCR; TCRdb holds only in-frame clones, not every one. In the table there are approximately 20,000 clones, more than 75% of which are singletons. The sample comes from a study of OX40 agonist ivuxolimab in advanced cancers. Study-wide background: At roughly 83% male, the cohort had a mean age of approximately 60 years, ranging from about 20 to 80. Prior therapy, whether anti-PD-1, anti-PD-L1 or anti-CTLA-4, was allowed, and less than 45% had some.

The TCR comes from an adult with an advanced solid tumor such as melanoma, head and neck, liver or kidney cancer. Specimen: CD4+ or CD8+ T cells sorted from blood, collected in a trial of the OX40 agonist ivuxolimab. V and J are TRBV29-1 and TRBJ1-1; D is uncertain. The chain's CDR3 is CSVVTRVAEAFF. The CDR3, as DNA: TGCAGCGTTGTAACAAGGGTTGCTGAAGCTTTCTTT.